The 28 T cell receptor beta chains below come from one sample, sequenced in a study of T cells after yellow fever vaccination. Each CDR3 protein is one row after TCRdb ran MiXCR on the 5' RACE reads. The data hold a few hundred thousand distinct CDR3 sequences, with roughly a sixth observed a single time. The sample in question was PBMCs, obtained 4 to 5 days after the first yellow fever vaccination. All receptors come from a man aged 18 to 30 who received the YFV17D yellow fever vaccine.

The gene calls are TRBV9 and TRBJ2-3, with D possibly being TRBD2 (5 bases). Germline CDR1 and CDR2: SGDLS and YYNGEE. The CDR3 contains 13 residues. V was clipped by 2 bases and J by 2 bases, with 6 bases between them. The CDR3 sequence: CASSVTITDTQYF. In DNA, the CDR3 is TGTGCCAGCAGCGTGACTATCACAGATACGCAGTATTTT. Full variable domain (outside the CDR3, taken from reference TRBV9 and TRBJ2-3): DSGVTQTPKHLITATGQRVTLRCSPRSGDLSVYWYQQSLDQGLQFLIQYYNGEERAKGNILERFSAQQFPDLHSELNLSSLELGDSALYFCASSVTITDTQYFGPGTRLTVL.

The table lists this clonotype with a few counts. This chain uses TRBV12-3 or TRBV12-4 with TRBJ2-7; D possibly corresponds to TRBD2 (6 bases). CDR3 length: 13 amino acids. V lost 5 bases and J lost 1, with 9 bases in between. The CDR3 loop is CASSARGSYEQYV. CDR3 coding DNA: TGTGCCAGCAGTGCCCGGGGGTCCTACGAGCAGTACGTC.

This clonotype was detected a few times. V gene TRBV7-9 combines with J gene TRBJ1-5; 12 bases align to TRBD1. The V gene end was trimmed by 6 bases and the J gene end by 5 bases; junction bases not matched to a gene: 2. The germline V gene has CDR1 SEHNR and CDR2 FQNEAQ (reference sequence). The CDR3 runs to 14 residues. The CDR3 DNA is TGTGCCAGCAGGGGGACAGGGGGCGATCAGCCCCAGCATTTT. This translates into CASRGTGGDQPQHF.

There are a few counts of this clonotype. CDR3: CASSQGGRVGNSPLHF. The CDR3 DNA is TGCGCCAGCAGCCAAGGAGGACGTGTGGGCAATTCACCCCTCCACTTT. J is TRBJ1-6 and V is TRBV4-1, with D unresolved. Germline-derived CDR1 and CDR2 are MGHRA and YSYEKL. This CDR3 comprises 16 residues. Trimming pared 1 base from V and 7 bases from J, leaving 14 bases between.

The chain carries TRBV4-1 and TRBJ2-3, with 12 nucleotides matching TRBD1. The length of the CDR3 is 16 residues. The V gene's germline CDR1 is MGHRA and CDR2 YSYEKL. After removal of 4 bases from V and 4 bases from J, the junction contained 6 bases not matched to a gene. The CDR3 DNA reads TGCGCCAGCAGCCGCCTAGGGACAGGGGGCCCAGATACGCAGTATTTT. The encoded protein is CASSRLGTGGPDTQYF.

This clonotype has a handful of counts. V usage is TRBV4-3 and J usage is TRBJ2-5, with D possibly being TRBD1 (6 bases). The CDR3 length is 15 residues. Trimming cost V 3 bases and J 5 bases, with 16 bases left between them. Germline lookup yields CDR1 LGHNA and CDR2 YSLEER. CDR3 protein: CASSHAGDGWETQYF. The CDR3 nucleotides read TGCGCCAGCAGCCATGCAGGGGACGGTTGGGAGACCCAGTACTTC.

The chain recombines TRBV11-2 with TRBJ2-5; 9 bases line up with TRBD2. Trimming removed 4 bases from V and 1 base from J; junction bases left unmatched: 7. The CDR3 spans 16 residues. Germline values: CDR1 SGHAT, CDR2 FQNNGV. CDR3 coding DNA: TGTGCCAGCAGCTGGGGCGGGGGGGCCCTCCAAGAGACCCAGTACTTC. Its protein is CASSWGGGALQETQYF. The variable domain in full, completed from reference TRBV11-2 and TRBJ2-5, reads EAGVAQSPRYKIIEKRQSVAFWCNPISGHATLYWYQQILGQGPKLLIQFQNNGVVDDSQLPKDRFSAERLKGVDSTLKIQPAKLEDSAVYLCASSWGGGALQETQYFGPGTRLLVL.

This clonotype was counted a few times. The chain combines TRBV27 with TRBJ2-3, with TRBD2 identical over 9 bases. With V trimmed by 4 bases and J by 4 bases, 6 bases remained unmatched. Germline CDR1 is MNHEY and CDR2 is SMNVEV (reference sequence). The CDR3 runs 15 residues. The CDR3 region is CASSSGGGASDTQYF. CDR3 sequence (DNA): TGTGCCAGCAGTTCGGGCGGGGGGGCTTCAGATACGCAGTATTTT.

Only a few counts were recorded for this clonotype. The chain is built from TRBV7-9 and TRBJ2-7; 7 nucleotides align to TRBD1. CDR3 length equals 13 residues. Germline V gives CDR1 SEHNR, CDR2 FQNEAQ (reference sequence). J was trimmed by 6 bases and V by 5 bases; bases with no gene match: 7. CDR3 amino acids: CASSRPTGPEQYF. CDR3 DNA: TGTGCCAGCAGCCGACCGACAGGGCCCGAGCAGTACTTC. The whole variable domain, filled in from reference TRBV7-9 and TRBJ2-7, reads DTGVSQNPRHKITKRGQNVTFRCDPISEHNRLYWYRQTLGQGPEFLTYFQNEAQLEKSRLLSDRFSAERPKGSFSTLEIQRTEQGDSAMYLCASSRPTGPEQYFGPGTRLTVT.

About this clonotype itself: The junction and the germline gene differ at one end; a read error may be behind it. V usage is TRBV6-1 and J usage is TRBJ2-2; maybe TRBD1 (5 bases). Germline V gene data show CDR1 as MNHNS and CDR2 as SASEGT. This CDR3 contains 13 residues. The CDR3 DNA reads as TGTGCCAGCAGGGAAGGGGTAGCCGGGGAGCTGTTTTTT. Encoded protein: CASREGVAGELFF.

The CDR3 region has the DNA TGCGCCAGCAGCTTGGGGGCTAGCGGCTACAATGAGCAGTTCTTC. It is translated as CASSLGASGYNEQFF. The rearrangement links TRBV5-1 to TRBJ2-1, with 7 positions matching TRBD2. This CDR3 is built from 15 residues. J gave up 3 bases and V 0 bases, and 3 bases lay outside the gene matches. CDR1 and CDR2 (germline): SGHRS, YFSETQ.

This clonotype has a handful of counts. The rearrangement joins TRBV20-1 to TRBJ1-2, with TRBD1 matching over 11 bases. The CDR3 extends over 11 amino acids. Germline assignment: CDR1 DFQATT and CDR2 SNEGSKA (reference sequence). The CDR3 sequence: CRTGQGVGYTF. The CDR3 DNA is TGCAGGACGGGACAGGGGGTTGGCTACACCTTC.

This clonotype came up a few times. The V gene is TRBV4-1, the J gene TRBJ2-7; D is unclear. The germline V and J ends were trimmed by 0 bases and 7 bases, with 13 bases remaining between them. CDR3 length equals 14 residues. Germline CDR1 reads MGHRA; CDR2 reads YSYEKL. The DNA of the CDR3 is TGCGCCAGCAGCCAAGACGTGGCAACCGGGGAGCAGTACTTC. It yields the protein CASSQDVATGEQYF.

Comments on this clonotype: Relative to the germline gene, one junction end is altered; a read error may explain this. This sequence joins TRBV27 and TRBJ2-1; 8 bases line up with TRBD1. Per the germline V gene, CDR1 is MNHEY and CDR2 is SMNVEV (reference sequence). The CDR3 consists of 13 residues. The chain's CDR3 is CTSSLDRGNEQFF. The CDR3, as DNA: TGTACCAGCAGCCTAGACAGGGGTAATGAGCAGTTCTTC.

This clonotype was detected many times. The chain uses TRBV4-2 and TRBJ2-3; D possibly corresponds to TRBD2 (7 bases). V gave up 1 base and J gave up 4 bases, with 15 bases separating them. The CDR3 runs to 16 residues. CDR1 LGHNA and CDR2 YNFKEQ come from the germline V gene. This chain's CDR3 is CASSQGEGGVADTQYF. The CDR3 region has the DNA TGTGCCAGCAGCCAAGGGGAGGGGGGAGTAGCAGATACGCAGTATTTT.

J is TRBJ2-1 and V is TRBV20-1, with 8 bases that match TRBD2. The CDR3 is made up of 14 amino acids. Trimming cost V 6 bases and J 5 bases; bases outside gene matches: 9. The germline gives CDR1 DFQATT, CDR2 SNEGSKA (reference sequence). CDR3 residues: CSALVGSGNNEQFF. CDR3 sequence (DNA): TGCAGTGCCCTCGTGGGTAGCGGGAACAATGAGCAGTTCTTC.

This chain connects TRBV7-3 to TRBJ2-5, with D tentatively TRBD1 (5 bases). V was cut by 5 bases and J by 0 bases, with 22 bases left in between. In germline, CDR1 is SGHTA, CDR2 FQGTGA. The CDR3 spans 18 residues. The CDR3 sequence is CASSSPESGPPYQETQYF. For the CDR3, the DNA is TGTGCCAGCAGCAGCCCCGAGTCAGGGCCACCCTACCAAGAGACCCAGTACTTC.

This rearrangement joins TRBV4-1 to TRBJ1-4; D is unresolved. CDR1 is MGHRA, CDR2 YSYEKL, per germline. The CDR3 covers 15 residues. Trimming took off 5 bases at V and 6 bases at J, with 16 bases between the two ends. This CDR3 is CASSSSWGSDEKLFF. The DNA of the CDR3 is TGCGCCAGCAGCTCAAGTTGGGGATCTGATGAAAAACTGTTTTTT.

In its sample, this clonotype was seen a few times. V usage is TRBV5-4 and J usage is TRBJ2-1; a possible D gene is TRBD2 (5 bases). V was cut by 7 bases and J by 6 bases, with 11 bases left in between. The CDR3 spans 12 residues. Germline V gene data show CDR1 as SGHNT and CDR2 as YYREEE (reference sequence). The chain's CDR3 is CASGRGSNEQFF. The DNA of the CDR3 is TGTGCCAGCGGCCGAGGGAGCAATGAGCAGTTCTTC.

This clonotype was detected a few times. The V gene is TRBV5-4, the J gene TRBJ2-3, with 10 bases lining up with TRBD1. Per germline, CDR1 SGHNT and CDR2 YYREEE (reference sequence). Trimming removed 3 bases from V and 3 bases from J; junction bases left unmatched: 4. CDR3 size: 15 residues. The CDR3 protein is CASSSMDRGTDTQYF. The CDR3 DNA follows: TGTGCCAGCAGCTCTATGGACAGGGGGACAGATACGCAGTATTTT. Together with reference TRBV5-4 and TRBJ2-3, the CDR3 gives the full variable domain: ETGVTQSPTHLIKTRGQQVTLRCSSQSGHNTVSWYQQALGQGPQFIFQYYREEENGRGNFPPRFSGLQFPNYSSELNVNALELDDSALYLCASSSMDRGTDTQYFGPGTRLTVL.

This clonotype was seen a few times. V is TRBV18 and J is TRBJ2-7; 7 positions match TRBD1. The CDR3 is made up of 13 amino acids. Germline-derived CDR1 and CDR2 are KGHSH and LQKENI. V lost 5 bases to trimming and J lost 4 bases; unmatched junction nucleotides: 5. DNA for the CDR3: TGTGCCAGCTCATGGGACAGACCTTACGAGCAGTACGTC. Translated, it gives CASSWDRPYEQYV.

The CDR3 protein is CASSLMGSAKNIQYF. The CDR3 nucleotides read TGTGCCAGCAGCTTAATGGGCTCGGCCAAAAACATTCAGTACTTC. The genes are TRBV5-4 and TRBJ2-4; D not resolved. Germline loops: CDR1 SGHNT, CDR2 YYREEE (reference sequence). Trimming took 2 bases from V and 1 from J, leaving 10 bases between them. The CDR3 has 15 residues. The complete variable domain, with remaining parts taken from reference TRBV5-4 and TRBJ2-4, reads ETGVTQSPTHLIKTRGQQVTLRCSSQSGHNTVSWYQQALGQGPQFIFQYYREEENGRGNFPPRFSGLQFPNYSSELNVNALELDDSALYLCASSLMGSAKNIQYFGAGTRLSVL.

The chain couples TRBV5-6 to TRBJ1-4; 10 bases line up with TRBD1. The ends lost 4 bases at V and 7 bases at J; junction bases unmatched: 7. This CDR3 has 15 residues. From germline, CDR1 is SGHDT and CDR2 YYEEEE. The DNA of the CDR3 is TGTGCCAGCAGCCACCGACAGGGGGCCGGTGAAAAACTGTTTTTT. Its translation: CASSHRQGAGEKLFF.

Many counts were recorded for this clonotype. The chain joins TRBV5-1 to TRBJ2-3, with 15 nucleotides matching TRBD2. The CDR3 length is 16 residues. Germline V gene lookup returns CDR1 SGHRS and CDR2 YFSETQ. V was pared by 5 bases and J by 6 bases, with 7 bases of the junction left unmatched. The CDR3 DNA reads as TGCGCCAGCAGGTCCGGGACTAGCGGGGGGCCCGATACGCAGTATTTT. Its protein product is CASRSGTSGGPDTQYF.

A word on this clonotype: The limits of the CDR3 on the DNA are not certain, so only TCRdb's listed CDR3 is given. The chain uses TRBV7-9 and TRBJ1-5; the table names TRBD1, a call not compared with the DNA. The CDR3 has 16 residues if both end residues are counted. CDR1 SEHNR and CDR2 FQNEAQ come from the germline V gene (reference sequence). The CDR3 is CASSTHFGPGNQPQHF.

The chain uses TRBV21-1 and TRBJ2-5; TRBD1, the D gene given by the table, was not confirmed from the DNA. TRBV21-1 is tagged as a pseudogene. This CDR3 contains 13 residues. The CDR3 coding sequence is TGTGCCAGCAGGAGCGACAGGGAGGAGACCCAGTACTTC. Residues: CASRSDREETQYF.

This clonotype came up a few times. The chain couples TRBV6-2 or TRBV6-3 to TRBJ2-1; 14 bases fit TRBD2. CDR3 length equals 15 residues. The V gene's germline CDR1 is MNHEY and CDR2 SVGEGT. J lost 8 bases, V lost 8 bases, and 8 bases had no gene match. This CDR3 reads CASHRLAGGSDEQFF. The CDR3 coding sequence is TGTGCCAGCCACAGACTAGCGGGGGGGAGCGATGAGCAGTTCTTC.

The rearrangement joins TRBV9 to TRBJ2-3, with a weak D call TRBD1 (6 bases). This CDR3 comprises 16 residues. Trimming took off 3 bases at V and 4 bases at J, with 18 bases between the two ends. The germline V gene encodes CDR1 SGDLS and CDR2 YYNGEE. CDR3 coding DNA: TGTGCCAGCAGCGCTCCAGGGGCAGGGTTTTCAGATACGCAGTATTTT. Protein: CASSAPGAGFSDTQYF.